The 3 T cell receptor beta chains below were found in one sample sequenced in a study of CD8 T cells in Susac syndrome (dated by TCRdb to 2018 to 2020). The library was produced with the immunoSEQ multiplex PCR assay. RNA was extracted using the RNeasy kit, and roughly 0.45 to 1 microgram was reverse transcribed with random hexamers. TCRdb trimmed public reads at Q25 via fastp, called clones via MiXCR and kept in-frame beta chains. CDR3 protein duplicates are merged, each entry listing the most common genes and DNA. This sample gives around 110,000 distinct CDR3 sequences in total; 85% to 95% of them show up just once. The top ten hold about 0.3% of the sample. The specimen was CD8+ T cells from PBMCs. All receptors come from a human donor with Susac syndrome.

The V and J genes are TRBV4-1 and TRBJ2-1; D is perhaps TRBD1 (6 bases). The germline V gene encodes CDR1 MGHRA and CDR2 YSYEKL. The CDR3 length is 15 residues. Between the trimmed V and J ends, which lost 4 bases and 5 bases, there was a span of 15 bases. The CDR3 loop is CASSPSPGQNNEQFF. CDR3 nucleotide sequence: TGCGCCAGCAGCCCTTCCCCCGGACAGAACAATGAGCAGTTCTTC.

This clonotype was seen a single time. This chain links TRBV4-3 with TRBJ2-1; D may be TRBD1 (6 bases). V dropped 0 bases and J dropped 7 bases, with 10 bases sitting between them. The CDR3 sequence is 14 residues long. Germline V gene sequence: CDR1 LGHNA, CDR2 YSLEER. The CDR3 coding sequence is TGCGCCAGCAGCCAAGAACCCAGGGGAAATGAGCAGTTCTTC. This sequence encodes CASSQEPRGNEQFF.

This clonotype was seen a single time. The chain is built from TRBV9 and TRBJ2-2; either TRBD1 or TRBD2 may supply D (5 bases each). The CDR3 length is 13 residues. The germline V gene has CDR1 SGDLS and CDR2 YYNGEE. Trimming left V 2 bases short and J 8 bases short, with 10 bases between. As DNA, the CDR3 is TGTGCCAGCAGCGTCTGGGGGTCTGGGGAGCTGTTTTTT. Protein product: CASSVWGSGELFF.